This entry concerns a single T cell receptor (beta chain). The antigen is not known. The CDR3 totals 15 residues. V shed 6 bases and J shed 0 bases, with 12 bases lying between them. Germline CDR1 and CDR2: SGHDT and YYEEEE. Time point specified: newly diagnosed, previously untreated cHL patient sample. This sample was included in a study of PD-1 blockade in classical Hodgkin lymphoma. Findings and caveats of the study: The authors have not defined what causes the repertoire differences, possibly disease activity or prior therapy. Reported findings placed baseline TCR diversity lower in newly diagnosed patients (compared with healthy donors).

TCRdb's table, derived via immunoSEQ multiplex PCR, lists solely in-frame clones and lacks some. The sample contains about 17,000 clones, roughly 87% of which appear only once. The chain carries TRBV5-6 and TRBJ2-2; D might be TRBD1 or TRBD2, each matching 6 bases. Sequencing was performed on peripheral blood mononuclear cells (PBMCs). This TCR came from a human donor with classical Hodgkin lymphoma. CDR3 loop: CASTPGGPNTGELFF. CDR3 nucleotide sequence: TGTGCCAGCACCCCCGGGGGCCCGAACACCGGGGAGCTGTTTTTT.